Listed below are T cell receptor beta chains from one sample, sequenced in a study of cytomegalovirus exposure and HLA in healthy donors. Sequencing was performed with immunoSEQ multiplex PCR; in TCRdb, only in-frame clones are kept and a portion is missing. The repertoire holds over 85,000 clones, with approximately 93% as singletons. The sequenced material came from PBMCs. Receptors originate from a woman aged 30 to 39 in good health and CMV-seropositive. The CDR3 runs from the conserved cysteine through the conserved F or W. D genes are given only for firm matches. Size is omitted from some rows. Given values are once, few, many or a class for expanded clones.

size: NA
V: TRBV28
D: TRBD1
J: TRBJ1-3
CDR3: CASSHTGTGENTIYF
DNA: TGTGCCAGCAGTCACACCGGGACAGGAGAAAACACCATATATTTT

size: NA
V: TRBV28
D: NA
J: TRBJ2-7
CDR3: CASRRDFLYEQYF
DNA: TGTGCCAGCAGGCGGGACTTCCTATACGAGCAGTACTTC

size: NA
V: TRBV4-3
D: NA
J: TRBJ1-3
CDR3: CASSQGTDARLSGNTIYF
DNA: TGCGCCAGCAGCCAAGGGACAGACGCTCGACTCTCTGGAAACACCATATATTTT

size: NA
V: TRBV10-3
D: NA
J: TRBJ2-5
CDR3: CAISDVGGVETQYF
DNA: TGTGCCATCAGTGATGTCGGGGGAGTGGAGACCCAGTACTTC

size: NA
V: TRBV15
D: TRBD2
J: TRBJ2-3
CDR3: CATSSRLAGVVDTQYF
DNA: TGTGCCACCAGCTCCCGACTAGCGGGAGTTGTTGATACGCAGTATTTT

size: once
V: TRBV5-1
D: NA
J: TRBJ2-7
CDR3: CASSLANKNYEQYF
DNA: TGCGCCAGCAGCTTGGCCAACAAGAACTACGAGCAGTACTTC

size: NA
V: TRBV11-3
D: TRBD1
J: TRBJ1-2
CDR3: CASSLLTGGDLANYGYTF
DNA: TGTGCCAGCAGCTTATTGACAGGGGGCGACCTAGCTAACTATGGCTACACCTTC

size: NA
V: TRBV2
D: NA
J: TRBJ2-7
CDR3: CASSAFVFYEQYF
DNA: TGTGCCAGCAGTGCTTTTGTGTTCTACGAGCAGTACTTC

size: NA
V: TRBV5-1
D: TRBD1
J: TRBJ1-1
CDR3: CASSVGQGNMNTEAFF
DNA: TGCGCCAGCAGCGTCGGACAGGGCAACATGAACACTGAAGCTTTCTTT

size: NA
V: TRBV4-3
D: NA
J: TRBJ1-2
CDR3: CASSQASRDTPNYGYTF
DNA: TGCGCCAGCAGCCAAGCTTCCCGGGACACCCCTAACTATGGCTACACCTTC

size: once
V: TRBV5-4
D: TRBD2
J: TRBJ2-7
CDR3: CASTKAGGTYEQYF
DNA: TGTGCCAGCACCAAAGCGGGGGGTACCTACGAGCAGTACTTC

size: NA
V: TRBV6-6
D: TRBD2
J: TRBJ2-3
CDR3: CASSYEAGGITDTQYF
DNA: TGTGCCAGCAGTTACGAGGCGGGAGGGATCACAGATACGCAGTATTTT

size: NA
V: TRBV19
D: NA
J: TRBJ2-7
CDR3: CASSIPRGKEQYF
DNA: TGTGCCAGTAGTATCCCCCGGGGGAAGGAGCAGTACTTC

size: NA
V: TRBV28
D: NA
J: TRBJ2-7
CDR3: CASESEGSYEQYF
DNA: TGTGCCAGCGAATCAGAGGGATCCTACGAGCAGTACTTC

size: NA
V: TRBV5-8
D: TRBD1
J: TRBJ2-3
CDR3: CASRMRTGGFTDTQYF
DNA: TGTGCCAGCAGAATGAGGACAGGGGGCTTTACAGATACGCAGTATTTT

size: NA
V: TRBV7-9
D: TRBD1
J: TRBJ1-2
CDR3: CASSSGQGLAYGYTF
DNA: TGTGCCAGCAGCTCTGGACAGGGTTTAGCCTATGGCTACACCTTC